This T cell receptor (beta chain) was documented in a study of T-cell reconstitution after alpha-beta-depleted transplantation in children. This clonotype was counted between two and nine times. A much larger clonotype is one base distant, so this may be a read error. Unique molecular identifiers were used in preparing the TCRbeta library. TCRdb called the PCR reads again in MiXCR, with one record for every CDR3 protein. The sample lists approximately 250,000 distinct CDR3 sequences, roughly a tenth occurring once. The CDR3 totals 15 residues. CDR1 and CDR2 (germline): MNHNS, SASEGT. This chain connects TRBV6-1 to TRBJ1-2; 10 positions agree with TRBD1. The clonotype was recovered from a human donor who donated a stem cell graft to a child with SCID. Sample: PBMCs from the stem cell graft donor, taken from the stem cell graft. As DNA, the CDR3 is TGTGCCAGCAGTATTCCGGGACAGGGGTTCTATGGCGACACCTTC. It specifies CASSIPGQGFYGDTF.